The rows below give T cell receptor beta chains drawn from one sample of a study of beta chain features in type 1 diabetes. Sequencing was performed with immunoSEQ multiplex PCR; in TCRdb, only in-frame clones are kept and a portion is missing. This sample has roughly 240,000 clones, with about 71% found just once. Material for sequencing was naive CD4+ T cells from blood. The source is a young man in good health. Each CDR3 is given with its conserved first and last residue. A D gene is named only where the DNA matches it firmly. Only part of the rows carry a size: once, few, many, or a class if the clone is expanded.

d_call clone_size cdr3_length j_call v_call cdr3_nt cdr3_aa
- - 13 TRBJ2-5 TRBV30 TGTGCCTGGAGGGGCGGGGCCCAAGAGACCCAGTACTTC CAWRGGAQETQYF
TRBD2 - 15 TRBJ2-1 TRBV29-1 TGCAGCGCGAAGGGGACTAGCGGGCTATACAATGAGCAGTTCTTC CSAKGTSGLYNEQFF
- - 12 TRBJ2-1 TRBV9 TGTGCCAGCAGCGTAGTTTTGGATGAGCAGTTCTTC CASSVVLDEQFF
- once 13 TRBJ2-5 TRBV30 TGTGCCTGGAGTAGGGGGATACAAGAGACCCAGTACTTC CAWSRGIQETQYF
- - 14 TRBJ2-1 TRBV4-3 TGCGCCAGCAGCCAAGATAGGCGCGTAGATGAGCAGTTCTTC CASSQDRRVDEQFF
TRBD1 once 14 TRBJ2-5 TRBV5-1 TGCGCCAGCAGCTTGGGACAGGGCCAAGAGACCCAGTACTTC CASSLGQGQETQYF
- - 13 TRBJ2-7 TRBV5-1 TGCGCCAGCAGCTTGGGAGGGACCTACGAGCAGTACTTC CASSLGGTYEQYF
- - 14 TRBJ2-1 TRBV6-5 TGTGCCAGCACCAGCCGGGGTCCGAACAATGAGCAGTTCTTC CASTSRGPNNEQFF
TRBD1 - 13 TRBJ2-2 TRBV2 TGTGCCACCACAGGGGAGCACACCGGGGAGCTGTTTTTT CATTGEHTGELFF
- - 12 TRBJ1-1 TRBV29-1 TGCAGCATTAGGACGGCGAACACTGAAGCTTTCTTT CSIRTANTEAFF
- - 13 TRBJ1-5 TRBV30 TGTGCCTGGGCGAACAGAGTCGATCAGCCCCAGCATTTT CAWANRVDQPQHF
- - 13 TRBJ2-1 TRBV29-1 TGCAGCGTTGAAGGGCCCGGACTCTTCCGGGGGTTCTTC CSVEGPGLFRGFF
- - 13 TRBJ2-1 TRBV19 TGTGCCAGTAGTACCTCACTAGCAGCTAAGCAGTTCTTC CASSTSLAAKQFF
- - 14 TRBJ2-6 TRBV29-1 TGCAGCGTACAGGCGGGGCGTGGGGCCAACGTCCTGACTTTC CSVQAGRGANVLTF
- - 14 TRBJ1-2 TRBV30 TGTGCCTGGACCCGAGACAGGAACTCGTATGGCTACACCTTC CAWTRDRNSYGYTF
- - 14 TRBJ1-1 TRBV29-1 TGCAGCGTTGAAGATCGTGTGAAACTCACTGAAGCTTTCTTT CSVEDRVKLTEAFF
TRBD2 few 16 TRBJ2-3 TRBV9 TGTGCCAGCAGCGCCCGACTAGCGGCAGTCACAGATACGCAGTATTTT CASSARLAAVTDTQYF
- - 14 TRBJ2-7 TRBV30 TGTGCCTGGGTTGGACGGGTCGCGCTGAACGAGCAGTACTTC CAWVGRVALNEQYF
- - 15 TRBJ2-6 TRBV9 TGTGCCAGCAGCGCCGAGGGGCTGGGGGCCAACGTCCTGACTTTC CASSAEGLGANVLTF
TRBD1 few 13 TRBJ2-7 TRBV29-1 TGCAGCGTCTCGGGACAGTTCGGCTACGAGCAGTACTTC CSVSGQFGYEQYF
- - 11 TRBJ2-5 TRBV20-1 TGCAGTGCTGATCGGCAAGAGACCCAGTACTTC CSADRQETQYF
TRBD1 - 16 TRBJ1-2 TRBV15 TGTGCCACCAGCACAACCGGGACAGGGAATGACTATGGCTACACCTTC CATSTTGTGNDYGYTF
TRBD2 - 17 TRBJ2-1 TRBV5-1 TGCGCCAGCAGCTTGGAAAAACCGGGACTAGTCTACAATGAGCAGTTCTTC CASSLEKPGLVYNEQFF
TRBD2 - 12 TRBJ2-1 TRBV29-1 TGCAGCGCCGGGTGGGCTAGCGGCGATCCGTTCTTC CSAGWASGDPFF
TRBD1 - 13 TRBJ1-1 TRBV29-1 TGCAGCGGATCCGGGACAGCGAACACTGAAGCTTTCTTT CSGSGTANTEAFF
- - 14 TRBJ2-7 TRBV9 TGTGCCAGCAGCGTAGGTCCGGGGAAGGACGAGCAGTACTTC CASSVGPGKDEQYF
- few 13 TRBJ1-2 TRBV29-1 TGCAGCGTTGTGTACCAGCCTAACTATGGCTACACCTTC CSVVYQPNYGYTF
- - 13 TRBJ2-7 TRBV7-2 TGTGCCAGCAGCTTAGGTCGGCTCTACGAGCAGTACTTC CASSLGRLYEQYF
TRBD2 - 17 TRBJ2-3 TRBV7-9 TGTGCCAGCAGCCCACCGTATAGCGGGAGGGCCGCAGATACGCAGTATTTT CASSPPYSGRAADTQYF
- - 13 TRBJ2-7 TRBV7-2 TGTGCCAGCAGCCCCCATACAGACTACGAGCAGTACTTC CASSPHTDYEQYF
- - 14 TRBJ2-7 TRBV9 TGTGCCAGCAGCGTAGTGTCGGGAGCTGGGGAGCAGTACTTC CASSVVSGAGEQYF
TRBD1 - 18 TRBJ2-3 TRBV5-6 TGTGCCAGCAGCTGGAGGAGGACAGGGATTAGTAGCACAGATACGCAGTATTTT CASSWRRTGISSTDTQYF
- - 12 TRBJ2-7 TRBV25-1 TGTGCCAGCAGTGAATCCAGCTACGAGCAGTACTTC CASSESSYEQYF
- - 15 TRBJ2-7 TRBV25-1 TGTGCCAGCAGTGAAAGTGGTACAGGGACCCCCGAGCAGTACTTC CASSESGTGTPEQYF
- once 13 TRBJ2-1 TRBV15 TGTGCCACCAGCCCGACGAGCAACAATGAGCAGTTCTTC CATSPTSNNEQFF
- few 13 TRBJ2-3 TRBV2 TGTGCCACTACCAAACATAGCACAGATACGCAGTATTTT CATTKHSTDTQYF
- - 12 TRBJ2-5 TRBV10-3 TGTGCCATCGCGGAAGGCGCGGAGACCCAGTACTTC CAIAEGAETQYF
- - 14 TRBJ2-6 TRBV2 TGTGCCAGCAGTCTCCTTGCCGGGGCCAACGTCCTGACTTTC CASSLLAGANVLTF
- - 14 TRBJ1-5 TRBV5-1 TGCGCCAGCAGCTTGGGACAGGAAAATCAGCCCCAGCATTTT CASSLGQENQPQHF
TRBD1 - 13 TRBJ2-7 TRBV29-1 TGCAGCGTTGAAGGACAGGGGGCCTACGAGCAGTACTTC CSVEGQGAYEQYF
- - 13 TRBJ2-7 TRBV7-2 TGTGCCAGCAGCTTAGAACTGGGCTACGAGCAGTACTTC CASSLELGYEQYF
- - 11 TRBJ2-7 TRBV25-1 TGTGCCAGCAGTGAAAACTACGAGCAGTACTTC CASSENYEQYF
- - 15 TRBJ2-1 TRBV7-2 TGTGCCAGCAGCGAGGCGGCGGGCTCCTACAATGAGCAGTTCTTC CASSEAAGSYNEQFF
- once 13 TRBJ2-1 TRBV11-3 TGTGCCAGCAGCTTAGATAGAGTGAATGAGCAGTTCTTC CASSLDRVNEQFF
- - 13 TRBJ2-3 TRBV25-1 TGTGCCAGCAGTGAATTGGAAGCGATTACGCAGTATTTT CASSELEAITQYF
TRBD1 few 14 TRBJ1-6 TRBV30 TGTGCCTGGAGTCAGACAGGGGAGGATTCACCCCTCCACTTT CAWSQTGEDSPLHF
- - 15 TRBJ2-2 TRBV28 TGTGCCAGCAGTTTCCGGGTGCGAAGCACCGGGGAGCTGTTTTTT CASSFRVRSTGELFF
TRBD2 - 14 TRBJ2-5 TRBV4-1 TGCGCCAGCAGCCCCGGACTAGCGGGAGGCGGCCAGTACTTC CASSPGLAGGGQYF